Listed here are 12 T cell receptor beta chains from one sample, sequenced in a study. TCRdb re-derived calls from the RT-PCR reads in MiXCR, one entry per CDR3 protein. Seen here are about 680,000 distinct CDR3 sequences, approximately 14% observed once, and the top ten hold roughly 4%. Sequencing used memory CD4+ T cells from blood. Receptors were obtained from a female donor in good health, serving as a healthy control.

V is TRBV13 and J is TRBJ1-2, with no clear D. Per the germline V gene, CDR1 is PRHDT and CDR2 is FYEKMQ (reference sequence). Trimming pared 2 bases from V and 6 bases from J, leaving 1 base between. There are 10 residues in the CDR3. CDR3 sequence reads: CASSLNGYTF. DNA of the CDR3: TGTGCCAGCAGCTTAAATGGCTACACCTTC.

There are many counts of this clonotype. The rearrangement uses TRBV10-3 and TRBJ1-3; D is uncertain. V shed 8 bases and J shed 2 bases, with 7 bases lying between them. This CDR3 region has 12 residues. Germline V lookup: CDR1 ENHRY, CDR2 SYGVKD. The CDR3 nucleotides read TGTGCCATCGAATCTCCTGGAAACACCATATATTTT. This gives the protein CAIESPGNTIYF.

This clonotype appeared many times. The chain employs TRBV10-3 and TRBJ2-3; 11 positions agree with TRBD2. V shed 4 bases, J shed 7 bases, and the junction held 10 bases outside the gene matches. The length of the CDR3 is 16 residues. Germline V gives CDR1 ENHRY, CDR2 SYGVKD. As DNA, the CDR3 is TGTGCCATCAGTGGACCACTAGCGGGAGAGAGGAATACGCAGTATTTT. Encoded protein: CAISGPLAGERNTQYF.

This chain connects TRBV7-2 to TRBJ2-7; TRBD2 agrees at 11 bases. The CDR3 consists of 19 residues. V lost 1 base to trimming and J lost 0 bases; unmatched junction nucleotides: 11. Germline V CDR1 and CDR2: SGHTA, FQGNSA. The CDR3 loop reads CASSLVFTSGSTSSYEQYF. The DNA of the CDR3 is TGTGCCAGCAGCTTAGTTTTCACTAGCGGGAGCACGAGCTCCTACGAGCAGTACTTC.

This sequence joins TRBV4-3 and TRBJ2-7; D is possibly TRBD1 (5 bases). V was pared by 0 bases and J by 6 bases, with 15 bases between. Germline CDR1 LGHNA, CDR2 YSLEER. The CDR3 length is 15 residues. CDR3 bases: TGCGCCAGCAGCCAAGATTTGATAGGGGCCAGCGAGCAGTACTTC. Translating gives CASSQDLIGASEQYF.

The rearrangement uses TRBV7-9 and TRBJ2-4; weak D call: TRBD1 (6 bases). V was trimmed by 5 bases and J by 1 base, leaving 15 bases between them. Looked up from germline, CDR1 is SEHNR and CDR2 is FQNEAQ (reference sequence). The CDR3 has 16 amino acids. CDR3 amino acids: CASSPGDNLAKNIQYF. CDR3 in DNA: TGTGCCAGCAGCCCCGGGGACAACCTTGCCAAAAACATTCAGTACTTC.

The chain carries TRBV7-6 and TRBJ1-5; TRBD1 agrees at 9 bases. J was trimmed by 9 bases and V by 5 bases; bases with no gene match: 8. CDR3 length: 14 residues. CDR1 and CDR2 from the germline V gene are SGHVS and FNYEAQ. CDR3 DNA: TGTGCCAGCAGCCCGGGGACAGGGACAGTGCCCCAGCATTTT. It translates to CASSPGTGTVPQHF.

This clonotype was counted at least ten times. The rearrangement joins TRBV4-2 to TRBJ2-5; D is undetermined. There are 14 residues in the CDR3. V gave up 4 bases and J gave up 4 bases, with 13 bases separating them. Germline V gene data show CDR1 as LGHNA and CDR2 as YNFKEQ. The CDR3 coding sequence is TGTGCCAGCAGCCGGACCGGGTCGAGAGAGACCCAGTACTTC. As protein: CASSRTGSRETQYF.

In DNA, the CDR3 is TGCAGTGCTACCAAGGGTTCAGGGGCCAACGTCCTGACTTTC. This gives the protein CSATKGSGANVLTF. The chain joins TRBV20-1 to TRBJ2-6; D call uncertain. Trimming left V 4 bases short and J 4 bases short, with 11 bases between. CDR1 DFQATT and CDR2 SNEGSKA come from the germline V gene (reference sequence). The CDR3 consists of 14 residues.

The chain has TRBV3-1 and TRBJ1-1; D might be TRBD1 (6 bases). Per the germline V gene, CDR1 is LGHDT and CDR2 is YNNKEL (reference sequence). CDR3 size: 15 residues. V gave up 4 bases and J gave up 6 bases, with 18 bases separating them. The CDR3 DNA is TGTGCCAGCAGCCCCCGCACAGGGATTCGCGCTGAAGCTTTCTTT. This gives the protein CASSPRTGIRAEAFF.

The gene calls are TRBV30 and TRBJ1-1; D is uncertain. This CDR3 contains 11 residues. In germline, CDR1 is GTSNPN, CDR2 SVGIG (reference sequence). V lost 3 bases and J 4 bases, leaving 6 bases between the germline ends. The CDR3 sequence: CAWRGGTEAFF. The CDR3 DNA reads TGTGCCTGGAGGGGAGGCACTGAAGCTTTCTTT.

This clonotype was picked up a small number of times. The chain is built from TRBV7-2 and TRBJ2-1; 7 nucleotides agree with TRBD1. The V segment lost 3 bases and the J segment 7 bases; nucleotides outside the gene matches: 9. The CDR3 sequence is 15 residues long. From germline, CDR1 is SGHTA and CDR2 FQGNSA. Here the CDR3 DNA reads TGTGCCAGCAGCTTCGCCGGGACAGCGATTAATGAGCAGTTCTTC. Translated: CASSFAGTAINEQFF. The variable domain in full, completed from reference TRBV7-2 and TRBJ2-1, reads GAGVSQSPSNKVTEKGKDVELRCDPISGHTALYWYRQSLGQGLEFLIYFQGNSAPDKSGLPSDRFSAERTGGSVSTLTIQRTQQEDSAVYLCASSFAGTAINEQFFGPGTRLTVL.